This T cell receptor (beta chain) derives from a study of PD-1 blockade in classical Hodgkin lymphoma. Overall study findings and caveats: With CD4+ cells, TCR diversity rose significantly by C4D1, but not with CD8+ cells. Relative to healthy donors, newly diagnosed patients reportedly had lower baseline TCR diversity, which was reported as lower still in relapsed/refractory patients. Those starting nivolumab under 1 year post-ASCT were excluded. Prior therapy or disease activity may underlie the repertoire differences, whose causes remain undefined.

Relapses following autologous stem cell transplantation were seen in all patients, with brentuximab vedotin exposure varying. The CDR3 is made up of 12 amino acids. Per the germline V gene, CDR1 is MNHNY and CDR2 is SVGAGI (reference sequence). J was trimmed by 11 bases and V by 5 bases; bases with no gene match: 6. Data came from immunoSEQ multiplex PCR; TCRdb stores just in-frame clones and leaves some out. The sample consists of more than 30,000 clones, 70% to 90% of them appearing once. As regards this clone: Its specificity is unknown.

The sequence derives from a human donor with classical Hodgkin lymphoma. The specimen comprised peripheral blood mononuclear cells (PBMCs), sampled before the second cycle of nivolumab. The rearrangement uses TRBV6-6 and TRBJ2-5; TRBD1 matches 9 bases. The CDR3: CASSGTGWEQYF. As DNA, the CDR3 is TGTGCCAGCAGTGGGACAGGGTGGGAGCAGTACTTC.